Following are 27 T cell receptor beta chains from one sample sequenced in a study of long-term antiretroviral therapy in people with HIV. Running of the v3.0 immunoSEQ assay took place at survey level. Sequenced by immunoSEQ multiplex PCR; TCRdb stores in-frame clones only, minus some. Of roughly 33,000 clones in the sample, around 72% were seen once. The material sequenced was unsorted PBMCs, taken 3.1 years after starting antiretroviral therapy. These receptors came from a woman aged 45-59 years with HIV.

The chain employs TRBV20-1 and TRBJ1-2; D not certain. In germline, CDR1 is DFQATT, CDR2 SNEGSKA (reference sequence). The CDR3 runs 11 residues. Trimming removed 5 bases from V and 6 bases from J, with 10 bases in between. The CDR3: CSAHRPDGYTF. The CDR3 DNA is TGCAGTGCTCACCGCCCTGATGGCTACACCTTC.

The genes are TRBV6-5 and TRBJ2-5, with 9 bases fitting TRBD2. The CDR3 spans 15 residues. J was trimmed by 0 bases and V by 4 bases; bases with no gene match: 3. Per the germline V gene, CDR1 is MNHEY and CDR2 is SVGAGI. In DNA, the CDR3 is TGTGCCAGCAGTTTGAGACTAGCGGACCAAGAGACCCAGTACTTC. Translation gives CASSLRLADQETQYF.

There are a few counts of this clone. The same CDR3 also results from other DNA sequences found in this sample. The gene calls are TRBV6-1 and TRBJ2-3; weak D call: TRBD2 (6 bases). CDR3 length: 12 residues. Deletions cut 6 bases from V and 4 bases from J, with 8 bases between. Germline assignment: CDR1 MNHNS and CDR2 SASEGT. Here the CDR3 DNA reads TGTGCCAGCAGCGGGGGAGCAGATACGCAGTATTTT. Translating gives CASSGGADTQYF.

This clone occurred a few times. The chain uses TRBV18 and TRBJ1-3, with 7 bases aligning to TRBD1. The V and J ends lost 4 bases and 0 bases, in that order; junction bases with no gene match: 9. Germline assignment: CDR1 KGHSH and CDR2 LQKENI. This CDR3 is 17 amino acids long. CDR3 DNA: TGTGCCAGCTCACATGTCTCCCGGGACAGCTCTGGAAACACCATATATTTT. Its protein product is CASSHVSRDSSGNTIYF.

The rearrangement joins TRBV7-8 to TRBJ1-5; unclear D gene. In germline, CDR1 is SGHVS, CDR2 FQNEAQ. The CDR3 is 14 residues long. Trimming removed 4 bases at V and 5 bases at J, with 12 bases between. CDR3 amino acids: CASSSGERHQPQHF. The CDR3 DNA reads TGTGCCAGCAGCTCGGGAGAGAGACATCAGCCCCAGCATTTT.

The rearrangement links TRBV30 to TRBJ2-7, with D possibly TRBD1 on 6 matching bases. There are 13 residues in the CDR3. Germline-derived CDR1 and CDR2 are GTSNPN and SVGIG (reference sequence). The ends were cut back, 0 bases at V and 2 bases at J, with 8 bases in the middle. CDR3 sequence reads: CAWSVRQAYEQYV. The CDR3 nucleotides read TGTGCCTGGAGTGTCAGACAGGCCTACGAGCAGTACGTC.

The J gene is TRBJ2-5, the V gene TRBV14, with D uncertain. The CDR3 extends over 15 amino acids. Germline lookup yields CDR1 SGHDN and CDR2 FVKESK. Trimming stripped 0 bases from V and 5 bases from J, with 13 bases between. CDR3: CASSQDRSGLETQYF. The CDR3 coding sequence is TGTGCCAGCAGCCAAGATCGGTCGGGCCTGGAGACCCAGTACTTC.

CDR3 protein: CASSLGWGDYGYTF. The CDR3 DNA follows: TGCGCCAGCAGCTTGGGCTGGGGAGACTATGGCTACACCTTC. The chain has TRBV5-1 and TRBJ1-2; D not resolved. The V gene lost 0 bases and the J gene lost 3 bases, with 9 bases spanning the gap. Germline V gives CDR1 SGHRS, CDR2 YFSETQ. This CDR3 comprises 14 residues.

The chain has TRBV7-9 and TRBJ1-2; 10 nucleotides match TRBD1. CDR1 and CDR2 from the germline V gene are SEHNR and FQNEAQ (reference sequence). The CDR3 runs 15 residues. The V segment lost 4 bases and the J segment 5 bases; nucleotides outside the gene matches: 7. For the CDR3, the DNA is TGTGCCAGCAGCTACCGGGACAGGGGTTTGTATGGCTACACCTTC. Its protein is CASSYRDRGLYGYTF.

This chain joins TRBV27 and TRBJ2-5; 12 positions agree with TRBD2. CDR3 size: 16 residues. The germline V gene has CDR1 MNHEY and CDR2 SMNVEV (reference sequence). Trimming cost V 5 bases and J 1 base; bases outside gene matches: 5. The CDR3 DNA follows: TGTGCCAGCAGTAACCTACTAGCGGGGGGCCAAGAGACCCAGTACTTC. This gives the protein CASSNLLAGGQETQYF.

This chain uses TRBV21-1 with TRBJ2-7; the table calls TRBD2, which could not be checked here. TRBV21-1 has pseudogene status. There are 11 residues in the CDR3. DNA for the CDR3: TGTGCCAGCGGTGACTCCTACGAGCAGTACGTC. This translates into CASGDSYEQYV.

The CDR3 reads CASSMDRWNTEAFF. CDR3 DNA: TGTGCCAGCAGTATGGACCGTTGGAACACTGAAGCTTTCTTT. The chain couples TRBV7-2 to TRBJ1-1, with no clear D. Germline loops: CDR1 SGHTA, CDR2 FQGNSA. Trimming removed 6 bases at V and 1 base at J, with 12 bases between. The CDR3 totals 14 residues. Combining the CDR3 with reference TRBV7-2 and TRBJ1-1 gives the whole variable domain GAGVSQSPSNKVTEKGKDVELRCDPISGHTALYWYRQSLGQGLEFLIYFQGNSAPDKSGLPSDRFSAERTGGSVSTLTIQRTQQEDSAVYLCASSMDRWNTEAFFGQGTRLTVV.

This rearrangement joins TRBV4-1 to TRBJ1-5, with 8 bases identical to TRBD1. CDR1 is MGHRA and CDR2 is YSYEKL in the germline V gene. The CDR3 consists of 13 residues. J gave up 7 bases and V 5 bases, and 4 bases lay outside the gene matches. The CDR3 coding sequence is TGCGCCAGCAGCTTAGGACAGGGCCAGCCCCAGCATTTT. Translating it yields CASSLGQGQPQHF.

The chain couples TRBV6-5 to TRBJ1-4; D is ambiguous. The V gene lost 5 bases and the J gene lost 6 bases, with 16 bases spanning the gap. CDR1 is MNHEY, CDR2 SVGAGI, per germline. There are 15 residues in the CDR3. The CDR3 region has the DNA TGTGCCAGCAGTCCATCGGGAGGAAGGGATGAAAAACTGTTTTTT. It specifies CASSPSGGRDEKLFF.

This clone was found a few times. The chain has TRBV7-2 and TRBJ1-6; the match to TRBD1 covers 8 bases. The CDR3 is made up of 15 amino acids. J was trimmed by 8 bases and V by 5 bases; bases with no gene match: 8. Germline V gene data show CDR1 as SGHTA and CDR2 as FQGNSA. For the CDR3, the DNA is TGTGCCAGCAGCGACCGGGACAGGTCCCATTCACCCCTCCACTTT. Its translation is CASSDRDRSHSPLHF.

The chain employs TRBV18 and TRBJ2-7, with 8 bases lining up with TRBD1. CDR3 size: 15 residues. CDR1 is KGHSH, CDR2 LQKENI, per germline. The ends lost 5 bases at V and 3 bases at J; junction bases unmatched: 9. The CDR3 region is CASSSLGQGGYEQYV. As DNA, the CDR3 is TGTGCCAGCTCATCCTTAGGACAGGGAGGCTACGAGCAGTACGTC.

CDR3 DNA sequence: TGTGCCAGCAGTTCGTCCCGAACGCAGTATTTT. Encoded protein: CASSSSRTQYF. The chain carries TRBV27 and TRBJ2-3; D gene uncertain. CDR3 length: 11 amino acids. V lost 4 bases and J 9 bases, leaving 8 bases between the germline ends. Germline lookup yields CDR1 MNHEY and CDR2 SMNVEV (reference sequence).

The V and J genes are TRBV11-2 and TRBJ2-1, with D possibly TRBD1 on 6 matching bases. Germline V gene data show CDR1 as SGHAT and CDR2 as FQNNGV. CDR3 length: 15 amino acids. With 2 bases removed from V and 3 bases from J, the gap between germline ends came to 11 bases. The CDR3 region is CASSLTPTGYNEQFF. CDR3 DNA sequence: TGTGCCAGCAGCTTAACCCCGACAGGCTACAATGAGCAGTTCTTC.

The chain joins TRBV5-4 to TRBJ2-3; TRBD2 matches at 16 bases. The CDR3 loop spans 18 amino acids. The V gene's germline CDR1 is SGHNT and CDR2 YYREEE (reference sequence). Trimming cost V 0 bases and J 5 bases; bases outside gene matches: 6. CDR3 sequence reads: CASSLEGLAGGRRDTQYF. The CDR3 nucleotides are TGTGCCAGCAGCTTGGAGGGACTAGCGGGGGGGCGAAGAGATACGCAGTATTTT. Looking up the rest from reference TRBV5-4 and TRBJ2-3 gives the full variable domain: ETGVTQSPTHLIKTRGQQVTLRCSSQSGHNTVSWYQQALGQGPQFIFQYYREEENGRGNFPPRFSGLQFPNYSSELNVNALELDDSALYLCASSLEGLAGGRRDTQYFGPGTRLTVL.

This clone has more than one count but fewer than ten. V usage is TRBV30 and J usage is TRBJ2-1; D uncertain. Between the trimmed V and J ends, which lost 0 bases and 6 bases, there was a span of 9 bases. The CDR3 consists of 13 residues. Germline CDR1 GTSNPN, CDR2 SVGIG (reference sequence). The CDR3 sequence: CAWSVSLGNEQFF. CDR3 coding DNA: TGTGCCTGGAGTGTAAGTCTGGGCAATGAGCAGTTCTTC.

V usage is TRBV10-1 and J usage is TRBJ2-7, with a possible D match to TRBD1 (6 bases). The CDR3 has 16 residues. The germline CDR1 and CDR2 sequences are WNHNN and SYGVQD (reference sequence). V lost 6 bases to trimming and J lost 3 bases, with 21 bases between them. The CDR3 sequence: CASRSGALLQLYEQYV. As DNA, the CDR3 is TGCGCCAGCAGGTCAGGGGCCCTCCTTCAACTCTACGAGCAGTACGTC.

This clone came up a few times. V is TRBV10-3 and J is TRBJ1-2; 10 nucleotides match TRBD1. Unmatched junction bases numbered 6, after V lost 2 bases and J lost 3 bases. CDR1 is ENHRY, CDR2 SYGVKD, per germline. This CDR3 is 16 amino acids long. CDR3 amino acids: CAISEMGQGRDYGYTF. The CDR3 DNA follows: TGTGCCATCAGTGAGATGGGACAGGGGAGGGACTATGGCTACACCTTC.

The genes are TRBV30 and TRBJ1-5; D is uncertain. Germline CDR1 GTSNPN, CDR2 SVGIG (reference sequence). This CDR3 has 15 amino acids. V was shortened by 0 bases and J by 6 bases, with 15 bases between the two germline ends. CDR3 DNA: TGTGCCTGGAGTGTACAAGGACTGATAGGTCAGCCCCAGCATTTT. It specifies CAWSVQGLIGQPQHF.

The chain carries TRBV19 and TRBJ1-1; D is undetermined. Deletions cut 2 bases from V and 6 bases from J, with 16 bases between. This CDR3 has 15 amino acids. Germline V gene sequence: CDR1 LNHDA, CDR2 SQIVND (reference sequence). CDR3 nucleotides: TGTGCCAGTAGTATAAAGGGCGGCGGACGAGCTGAAGCTTTCTTT. This sequence encodes CASSIKGGGRAEAFF.

V gene TRBV5-1 combines with J gene TRBJ1-1, with D perhaps matching TRBD1 (5 bases). Germline loops: CDR1 SGHRS, CDR2 YFSETQ. With 0 bases removed from V and 5 bases from J, the gap between germline ends came to 11 bases. There are 14 residues in the CDR3. CDR3 nucleotide sequence: TGCGCCAGCAGCTTGGGGCAGGGAGAGACTGAAGCTTTCTTT. Translated, it gives CASSLGQGETEAFF.

This clone has only a few counts. The rearrangement links TRBV5-8 to TRBJ1-3; no definite D call. Between the trimmed V and J ends, which lost 4 bases and 0 bases, there was a span of 5 bases. This CDR3 contains 13 residues. Germline CDR1 SGHTS, CDR2 YDEGEE. CDR3 sequence: CASSRASGNTIYF. In DNA form, the CDR3 reads TGTGCCAGCAGCCGAGCCTCTGGAAACACCATATATTTT.

The count of this clone is one. The rearrangement joins TRBV6-1 to TRBJ1-1; the D gene is possibly TRBD1 (6 bases). This CDR3 has 13 residues. Germline CDR1 MNHNS, CDR2 SASEGT. Between the trimmed V and J ends, which lost 4 bases and 3 bases, there was a span of 9 bases. The CDR3 DNA is TGTGCCAGCAGTGTACAGGGCCACACTGAAGCTTTCTTT. It specifies CASSVQGHTEAFF.